A single sample is the source of the 29 T cell receptor beta chains below, sequenced in a study of T cells after yellow fever vaccination. TCRdb reanalysed the 5' RACE reads using MiXCR and keeps one entry per CDR3 protein. This sample has some 500,000 distinct CDR3 sequences, with approximately 15% found just once. Source: PBMCs, taken on the day of the yellow fever booster vaccination. The receptors were sampled from a man younger than 40 who received the YFV17D yellow fever vaccine.

This CDR3 is CASSSKGLASISSYEQYF. For the CDR3, the DNA is TGTGCCAGCAGCTCAAAGGGACTAGCGAGTATTAGCTCCTACGAGCAGTACTTC. V gene TRBV7-8 combines with J gene TRBJ2-7; the match to TRBD2 covers 10 bases. Trimming took 4 bases from V and 0 from J; bases not matched to a gene: 12. This CDR3 contains 18 residues. Germline V gene data show CDR1 as SGHVS and CDR2 as FQNEAQ. The full variable domain, rest sourced from reference TRBV7-8 and TRBJ2-7, is GAGVSQSPRYKVAKRGQDVALRCDPISGHVSLFWYQQALGQGPEFLTYFQNEAQLDKSGLPSDRFFAERPEGSVSTLKIQRTQQEDSAVYLCASSSKGLASISSYEQYFGPGTRLTVT.

This clonotype was detected a few times. This sequence joins TRBV6-5 and TRBJ2-7; tentative D call: TRBD1 (6 bases). CDR1 is MNHEY, CDR2 SVGAGI, per germline. V lost 2 bases and J lost 3, with 17 bases in between. CDR3 size: 16 residues. The DNA for the CDR3 is TGTGCCAGCAGTTACCGCTTTGACAGGTCCGACTACGAGCAGTACTTC. This encodes CASSYRFDRSDYEQYF.

V gene TRBV20-1 combines with J gene TRBJ2-1, with 13 bases lining up with TRBD2. CDR3 length equals 17 residues. Looked up from germline, CDR1 is DFQATT and CDR2 is SNEGSKA (reference sequence). V gave up 1 base and J gave up 2 bases; unmatched junction bases: 5. The CDR3 region has the DNA TGCAGTGCTAGAGGGGGGACTAGCGGGGTTACCTACAATGAGCAGTTCTTC. This encodes CSARGGTSGVTYNEQFF.

The rearrangement uses TRBV9 and TRBJ1-6, with TRBD1 as a possible D gene (5 bases). Trimming took 2 bases from V and 10 from J, leaving 13 bases between them. Germline CDR1 and CDR2: SGDLS and YYNGEE. This CDR3 region has 14 residues. The CDR3: CASSVAGLGSPLHF. In DNA form, the CDR3 reads TGTGCCAGCAGCGTGGCAGGGCTTGGCTCACCCCTCCACTTT.

The chain has TRBV5-6 and TRBJ1-2; 9 bases agree with TRBD1. The junction had 7 bases not matched to a gene; V was cut back by 5 bases and J by 5 bases. Germline CDR1 and CDR2: SGHDT and YYEEEE. This CDR3 contains 14 residues. The CDR3 nucleotides read TGTGCCAGCAGTTGGGACAGGGAAGGATATGGCTACACCTTC. It is translated as CASSWDREGYGYTF.

The V call is TRBV14, the J call TRBJ2-7; no clear D. Between the trimmed V and J ends, which lost 1 base and 6 bases, there was a span of 13 bases. This CDR3 spans 14 amino acids. Germline CDR1 reads SGHDN; CDR2 reads FVKESK. CDR3 coding DNA: TGTGCCAGCAGCCAAGTAGTCATGAGAATCGAGCAGTACTTC. Protein: CASSQVVMRIEQYF.

This chain joins TRBV7-8 and TRBJ2-7; 8 bases match TRBD2. The CDR3 runs 15 residues. Germline CDR1 SGHVS, CDR2 FQNEAQ. The J segment lost 5 bases and the V segment lost 3 bases, leaving 9 bases of the junction unmatched. The CDR3 nucleotides read TGTGCCAGCAGCTTGGACCTAGCGGGTGGGGACGAGCAGTACTTC. This translates into CASSLDLAGGDEQYF.

The chain joins TRBV9 to TRBJ2-1, with D unresolved. V lost 0 bases and J lost 0, with 10 bases in between. The length of the CDR3 is 16 residues. Germline-derived CDR1 and CDR2 are SGDLS and YYNGEE. CDR3 nucleotides: TGTGCCAGCAGCGTAGGCGGCCGGACCTCCTACAATGAGCAGTTCTTC. Translating gives CASSVGGRTSYNEQFF.

The chain employs TRBV11-2 and TRBJ2-5; 7 bases are shared with TRBD2. Germline trimming cut 5 bases from V and 5 bases from J; bases unmatched to any gene: 20. CDR1 SGHAT and CDR2 FQNNGV come from the germline V gene. This CDR3 spans 18 amino acids. CDR3 residues: CASSPLPRTRGGFETQYF. The DNA for the CDR3 is TGTGCCAGCAGCCCCTTACCCCGGACTAGAGGAGGGTTTGAGACCCAGTACTTC.

In its sample, this clonotype was seen many times. This chain uses TRBV4-2 with TRBJ2-1, with 9 bases aligning to TRBD2. With V trimmed by 4 bases and J by 9 bases, 7 bases remained unmatched. The CDR3 length is 14 residues. Germline assignment: CDR1 LGHNA and CDR2 YNFKEQ. DNA for the CDR3: TGTGCCAGCAGCCGAGTTGGCGGGAGGGTTGAGCAGTTCTTC. Protein product: CASSRVGGRVEQFF.

The chain is built from TRBV18 and TRBJ2-3; D unclear. Trimming took off 0 bases at V and 0 bases at J, with 10 bases between the two ends. Looked up from germline, CDR1 is KGHSH and CDR2 is LQKENI. This CDR3 is built from 16 residues. The CDR3 is CASSPPSASSTDTQYF. In nucleotides, the CDR3 is TGTGCCAGCTCACCACCTTCAGCGTCGAGCACAGATACGCAGTATTTT.

A few counts support this clonotype. This chain uses TRBV20-1 with TRBJ2-1; D not certain. Germline V gives CDR1 DFQATT, CDR2 SNEGSKA (reference sequence). This CDR3 is 15 amino acids long. The V end lost 4 bases, the J end lost 0 bases, and 13 bases lay between the germline ends. CDR3 residues: CSATGNFHSYNEQFF. CDR3 nucleotide sequence: TGCAGTGCTACCGGCAACTTTCACTCCTACAATGAGCAGTTCTTC.

The chain joins TRBV7-2 to TRBJ2-1; D is undetermined. From germline, CDR1 is SGHTA and CDR2 FQGNSA. This CDR3 is 15 amino acids long. V lost 4 bases to trimming and J lost 1 base, with 11 bases between them. CDR3 residues: CASSSRTQSYNEQFF. For the CDR3, the DNA is TGTGCCAGCAGCTCAAGAACCCAGTCCTACAATGAGCAGTTCTTC.

CDR3 protein: CATSRGTGVGASHEQFF. The CDR3 nucleotides are TGTGCCACCAGCAGAGGTACGGGAGTCGGCGCGTCGCATGAGCAGTTCTTC. The V and J genes are TRBV15 and TRBJ2-1; a weak D match, TRBD2 (6 bases). The V end lost 1 base, the J end lost 8 bases, and 21 bases lay between the germline ends. The V gene's germline CDR1 is LNHNV and CDR2 YYDKDF (reference sequence). This CDR3 region has 17 residues.

The chain joins TRBV7-2 to TRBJ2-3; 9 bases map to TRBD2. This CDR3 is built from 17 residues. V gave up 8 bases and J gave up 0 bases; unmatched junction bases: 12. Germline V gene sequence: CDR1 SGHTA, CDR2 FQGNSA. CDR3 residues: CASAIGLAGASTDTQYF. CDR3 in DNA: TGTGCCAGCGCAATCGGGTTAGCGGGAGCTAGCACAGATACGCAGTATTTT.

The chain joins TRBV6-2 or TRBV6-3 to TRBJ2-7; 10 bases agree with TRBD1. Germline loops: CDR1 MNHEY, CDR2 SVGEGT. After removal of 8 bases from V and 3 bases from J, the junction contained 7 bases not matched to a gene. The CDR3 contains 14 residues. The DNA of the CDR3 is TGTGCCAGCCGACTCCGGGACAGGGGCTACGAGCAGTACTTC. Its protein is CASRLRDRGYEQYF.

The chain uses TRBV6-1 and TRBJ2-5; D is unclear. Trimming took off 5 bases at V and 4 bases at J, with 11 bases between the two ends. This CDR3 is built from 13 residues. From germline, CDR1 is MNHNS and CDR2 SASEGT. The DNA for the CDR3 is TGTGCCAGCAGTCCTAATCGGAGAGAGACCCAGTACTTC. This sequence encodes CASSPNRRETQYF.

This clonotype appeared a few times. V gene TRBV6-2 or TRBV6-3 combines with J gene TRBJ1-2; D may be TRBD1 (6 bases). The CDR3 is 13 amino acids. Germline assignment: CDR1 MNHEY and CDR2 SVGEGT. The ends were cut back, 4 bases at V and 3 bases at J, with 9 bases in the middle. The CDR3 spells CASSFAGDYGYTF. As DNA, the CDR3 is TGTGCCAGCAGTTTCGCAGGGGACTATGGCTACACCTTC.

This clonotype has just a few counts. The chain is built from TRBV7-2 and TRBJ2-7; possible D gene TRBD2, 5 bases. With 4 bases removed from V and 2 bases from J, the gap between germline ends came to 15 bases. This CDR3 comprises 15 residues. Germline V CDR1 and CDR2: SGHTA, FQGNSA. The CDR3 DNA reads TGTGCCAGCAGCTCCCAGCCGACGGAGGCCTACGAGCAGTACTTC. Its translation is CASSSQPTEAYEQYF.

This clonotype was seen a few times. The rearrangement joins TRBV3-1 to TRBJ2-3, with 9 bases lining up with TRBD2. The V and J ends lost 10 bases and 3 bases, in that order; junction bases with no gene match: 8. Germline assignment: CDR1 LGHDT and CDR2 YNNKEL (reference sequence). The CDR3 covers 14 residues. CDR3 bases: TGTGCCACTCGGGGTAGCGGGAGAACAGATACGCAGTATTTT. Translated: CATRGSGRTDTQYF.

There are a few counts of this clonotype. The chain recombines TRBV27 with TRBJ2-7; D tentatively reads TRBD1 or TRBD2 (5 bases each). CDR1 is MNHEY and CDR2 is SMNVEV in the germline V gene (reference sequence). The CDR3 has 15 residues. Trimming removed 3 bases from V and 4 bases from J, with 16 bases in between. Written as DNA, the CDR3 is TGTGCCAGCAGTTTTTCCGGGACCGGTAAATACGAGCAGTACTTC. Protein sequence: CASSFSGTGKYEQYF.

This clonotype has more than one count but fewer than ten. The V call is TRBV12-3 or TRBV12-4, the J call TRBJ2-7; possible D gene TRBD1, 6 bases. V lost 8 bases and J 3 bases, leaving 14 bases between the germline ends. The length of the CDR3 is 13 residues. Here the CDR3 reads CASAKTGGYEQYF. In DNA, the CDR3 is TGTGCCAGCGCAAAGACAGGTGGCTACGAGCAGTACTTC.

This clonotype was picked up a small number of times. The V gene is TRBV2, the J gene TRBJ2-7; possibly TRBD2 for D (5 bases). The CDR3 has 15 amino acids. Trimming removed 7 bases from V and 7 bases from J, with 23 bases in between. Looked up from germline, CDR1 is SNHLY and CDR2 is FYNNEI. The CDR3 coding sequence is TGTGCCAGCAACCCAACCGGGGATCCTACGTTTGAGCAGTACTTC. It translates to CASNPTGDPTFEQYF. Looking up the rest from reference TRBV2 and TRBJ2-7 gives the full variable domain: EPEVTQTPSHQVTQMGQEVILRCVPISNHLYFYWYRQILGQKVEFLVSFYNNEISEKSEIFDDQFSVERPDGSNFTLKIRSTKLEDSAMYFCASNPTGDPTFEQYFGPGTRLTVT.

The V and J genes are TRBV18 and TRBJ2-1; 16 nucleotides line up with TRBD2. V lost 2 bases and J lost 5; bases outside the gene matches: 0. Germline V gene sequence: CDR1 KGHSH, CDR2 LQKENI. The CDR3 runs to 16 residues. CDR3 loop: CASSPGTSGRDNEQFF. The CDR3 DNA is TGTGCCAGCTCACCAGGGACTAGCGGGAGGGACAATGAGCAGTTCTTC.

CDR3 DNA: TGTGCCATCCGGATGAACACCGGGGAGCTGTTTTTT. Translated: CAIRMNTGELFF. V usage is TRBV21-1 and J usage is TRBJ2-2. TRBV21-1 is listed as a pseudogene. CDR3 length: 12 residues.

This clonotype was seen a few times. The chain has TRBV1 and TRBJ1-5. TRBV1 is recorded as a pseudogene. The CDR3 totals 11 residues. DNA of the CDR3: TGCACCAGCAGCCAGTGGAAGCCCCAGCATTTT. Its protein product is CTSSQWKPQHF.

This clonotype has just one count. The conserved phenylalanine or tryptophan normally closing the CDR3 is absent here, so this likely arose from a read error. The chain combines TRBV29-1 with TRBJ2-5; D call uncertain. There are 12 residues in the CDR3. Germline V gives CDR1 SQVTM, CDR2 ANQGSEA. V lost 8 bases, J lost 4 bases, and 14 bases lay in between. CDR3 sequence reads: CSTVMMRETQYY. CDR3 DNA sequence: TGCAGCACCGTGATGATGCGAGAGACCCAGTACTAC.

The chain is built from TRBV3-1 and TRBJ2-3; 7 bases are shared with TRBD2. The CDR3 has 14 residues. The junction had 8 bases not matched to a gene; V was cut back by 4 bases and J by 7 bases. CDR1 LGHDT and CDR2 YNNKEL come from the germline V gene (reference sequence). CDR3 in amino acids: CASSPGLEEYTQYF. Written as DNA, the CDR3 is TGTGCCAGCAGCCCCGGACTAGAGGAGTATACGCAGTATTTT.

This clonotype appeared a few times. In DNA form, the CDR3 reads TGCAGTGTCGCCACTAGCGGGAGTGACGAGCAGTACTTC. Translated: CSVATSGSDEQYF. The rearrangement uses TRBV20-1 and TRBJ2-7, with TRBD2 identical over 11 bases. Germline assignment: CDR1 DFQATT and CDR2 SNEGSKA (reference sequence). This CDR3 spans 13 amino acids. The J segment lost 5 bases and the V segment lost 7 bases, leaving 7 bases of the junction unmatched.